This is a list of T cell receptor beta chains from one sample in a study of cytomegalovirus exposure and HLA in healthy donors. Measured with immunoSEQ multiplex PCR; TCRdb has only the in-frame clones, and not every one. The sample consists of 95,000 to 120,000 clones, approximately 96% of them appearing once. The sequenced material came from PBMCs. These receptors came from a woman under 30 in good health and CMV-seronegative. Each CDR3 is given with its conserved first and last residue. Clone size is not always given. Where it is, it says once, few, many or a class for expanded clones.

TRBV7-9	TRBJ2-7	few	CASRPTGGNEQYF
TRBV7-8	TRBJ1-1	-	CASSHGAENTEAFF
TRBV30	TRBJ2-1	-	CAWMGPRKGLYDYNEQFF
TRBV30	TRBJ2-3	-	CAWSGGGAFNTQYF
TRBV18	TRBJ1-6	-	CASSQYRDINSPLHF
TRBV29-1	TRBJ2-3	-	CSVESDSGVTQYF
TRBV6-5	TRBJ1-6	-	CASSYTGTSPLHF
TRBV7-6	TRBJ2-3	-	CASSLVRTDTQYF
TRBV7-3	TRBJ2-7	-	CASSLDRENEQYF
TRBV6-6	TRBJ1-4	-	CASASGGTNEKLFF
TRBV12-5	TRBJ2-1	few	CASGLGRDYNEQFF
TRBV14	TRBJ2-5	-	CASSYKQGRQETQYF
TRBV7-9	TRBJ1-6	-	CASSGTNRGSPLHF
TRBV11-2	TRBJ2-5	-	CASTAGGRKGELEETQYF
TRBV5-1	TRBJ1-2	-	CASSLAGTGTGGYTF